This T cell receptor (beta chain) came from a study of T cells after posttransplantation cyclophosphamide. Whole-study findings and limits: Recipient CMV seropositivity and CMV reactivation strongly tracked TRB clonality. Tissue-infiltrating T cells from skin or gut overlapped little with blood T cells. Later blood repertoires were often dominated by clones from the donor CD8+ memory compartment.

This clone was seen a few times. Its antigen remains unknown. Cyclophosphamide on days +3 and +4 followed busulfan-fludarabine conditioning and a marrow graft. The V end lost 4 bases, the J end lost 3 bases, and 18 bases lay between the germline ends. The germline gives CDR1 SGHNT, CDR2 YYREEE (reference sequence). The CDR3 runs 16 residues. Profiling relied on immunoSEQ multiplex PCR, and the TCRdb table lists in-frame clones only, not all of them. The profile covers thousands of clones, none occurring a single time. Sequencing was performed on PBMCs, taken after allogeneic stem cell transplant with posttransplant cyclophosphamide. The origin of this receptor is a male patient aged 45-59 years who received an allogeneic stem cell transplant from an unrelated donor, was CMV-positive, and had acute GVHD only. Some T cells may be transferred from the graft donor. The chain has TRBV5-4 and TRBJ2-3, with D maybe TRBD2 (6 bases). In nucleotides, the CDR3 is TGTGCCAGCAGCCTCACCTTAGCGGCGAATACAGATACGCAGTATTTT. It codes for CASSLTLAANTDTQYF.